The T cell receptor (beta chain) described here comes from a study of blood T cell repertoires in COVID-19. The overall study: Whether acute or convalescent, the COVID-19 samples came from the United States, Italy and Spain.

Original handling: From reference gene primer amplification, estimates of nucleated cell counts were derived. Profiled with immunoSEQ multiplex PCR; TCRdb holds only in-frame clones, not every one. The D gene and trimming were derived from the DNA, and the V and J assignments and clone size from that table. Of around 250,000 clones detected, around 87% appear once; the ten largest clones hold under 9%. Germline trimming cut 0 bases from V and 6 bases from J; bases unmatched to any gene: 21. This CDR3 is 22 amino acids long. CDR1 LGHNA and CDR2 YSLEER come from the germline V gene. The sequenced material came from peripheral blood. This TCR was sampled from a woman in her seventies with active or convalescent COVID-19. This chain links TRBV4-3 with TRBJ1-6; 9 bases line up with TRBD1. The CDR3 spells CASSQEGRRPGQGLYFNSPLHF. The DNA for the CDR3 is TGCGCCAGCAGCCAAGAAGGACGAAGGCCGGGACAGGGCTTGTACTTTAATTCACCCCTCCACTTT.